The table lists the clone carrying this TCR beta chain with a few counts. CDR3 length: 13 residues. V gave up 7 bases and J gave up 9 bases, with 17 bases separating them. A library of TCRbeta sequences, prepared with unique molecular identifiers, was generated. MiXCR, run by TCRdb on the PCR reads, gives a single entry per CDR3 protein. The sample yields about 360,000 distinct CDR3 sequences, about 14% seen once. This entry belongs to a study of T-cell reconstitution after alpha-beta-depleted transplantation in children. J is TRBJ2-3 and V is TRBV12-3 or TRBV12-4; D is ambiguous. The input for sequencing was PBMCs, taken from the stem cell graft. This TCR was recovered from a human donor who donated a stem cell graft to a child with Fanconi anemia. The CDR3: CASNRDRSSTQYF. Written as DNA, the CDR3 is TGTGCCAGCAACCGAGACCGTTCGTCCACGCAGTATTTT.